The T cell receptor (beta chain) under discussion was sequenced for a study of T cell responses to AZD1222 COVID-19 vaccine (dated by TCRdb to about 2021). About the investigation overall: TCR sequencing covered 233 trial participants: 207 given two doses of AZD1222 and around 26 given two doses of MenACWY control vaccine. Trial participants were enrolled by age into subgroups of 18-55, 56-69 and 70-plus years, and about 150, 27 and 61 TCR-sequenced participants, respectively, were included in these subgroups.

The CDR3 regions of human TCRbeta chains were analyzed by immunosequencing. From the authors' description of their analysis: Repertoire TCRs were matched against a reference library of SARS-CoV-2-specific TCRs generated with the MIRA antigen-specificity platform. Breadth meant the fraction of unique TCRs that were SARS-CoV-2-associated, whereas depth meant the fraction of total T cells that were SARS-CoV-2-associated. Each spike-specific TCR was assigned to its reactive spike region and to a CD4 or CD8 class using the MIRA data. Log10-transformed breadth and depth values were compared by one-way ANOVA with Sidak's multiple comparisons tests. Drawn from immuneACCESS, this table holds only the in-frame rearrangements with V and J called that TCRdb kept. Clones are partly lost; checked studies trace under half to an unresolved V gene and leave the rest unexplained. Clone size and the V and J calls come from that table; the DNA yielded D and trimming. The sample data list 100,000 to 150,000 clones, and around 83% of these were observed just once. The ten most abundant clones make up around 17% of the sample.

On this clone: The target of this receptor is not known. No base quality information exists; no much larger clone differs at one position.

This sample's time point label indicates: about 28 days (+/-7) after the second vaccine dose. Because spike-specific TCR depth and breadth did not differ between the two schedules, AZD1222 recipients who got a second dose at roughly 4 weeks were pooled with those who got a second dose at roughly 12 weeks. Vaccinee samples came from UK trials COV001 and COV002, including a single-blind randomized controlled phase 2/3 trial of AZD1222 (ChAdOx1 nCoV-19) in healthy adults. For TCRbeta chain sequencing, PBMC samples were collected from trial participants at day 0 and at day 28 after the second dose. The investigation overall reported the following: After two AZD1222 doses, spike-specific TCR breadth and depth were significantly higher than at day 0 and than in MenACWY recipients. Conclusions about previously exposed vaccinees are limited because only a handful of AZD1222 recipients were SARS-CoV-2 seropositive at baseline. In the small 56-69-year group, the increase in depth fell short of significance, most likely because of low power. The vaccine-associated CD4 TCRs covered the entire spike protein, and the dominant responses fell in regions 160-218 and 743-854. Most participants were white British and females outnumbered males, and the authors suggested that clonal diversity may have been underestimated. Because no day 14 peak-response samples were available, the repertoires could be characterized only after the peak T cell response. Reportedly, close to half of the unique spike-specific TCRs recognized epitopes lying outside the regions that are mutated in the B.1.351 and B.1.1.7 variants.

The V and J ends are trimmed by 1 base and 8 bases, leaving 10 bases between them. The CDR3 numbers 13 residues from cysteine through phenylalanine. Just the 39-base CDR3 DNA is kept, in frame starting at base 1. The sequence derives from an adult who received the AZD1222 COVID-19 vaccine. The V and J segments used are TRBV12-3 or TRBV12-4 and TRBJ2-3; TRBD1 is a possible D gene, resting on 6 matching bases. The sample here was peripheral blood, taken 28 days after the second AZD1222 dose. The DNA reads TGTGCCAGCAGTTTAGATGGCAGGGGTACGCAGTATTTT. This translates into CASSLDGRGTQYF.